A selection of T cell receptor beta chains follows, all from one sample in a study of patients and donors after allogeneic stem cell transplantation. TCRdb re-analysed the RT-PCR reads in MiXCR, keeping a single row per CDR3 protein. The sample contains tens of thousands of distinct CDR3 sequences, 5% of which appear only once. The sequenced sample consisted of blood, either unsorted or a sorted T cell fraction (not recorded which). All receptors come from a human donor who was either an allogeneic HSCT recipient or a stem cell or donor lymphocyte infusion donor (not recorded which). It is not recorded whose cells these are; they may come from a transplant donor. CDR3s include the opening cysteine and the closing phenylalanine or tryptophan. D genes are given only for firm matches. The size entry is marked missing in some rows and otherwise reads once, few, many or a size class.

J,V,D,size,CDR3,DNA
TRBJ2-3,TRBV20-1,TRBD2,many,CSALNSGGADTQYF,TGCAGTGCCCTTAATAGCGGGGGTGCAGATACGCAGTATTTT
TRBJ1-6,TRBV27,NA,many,CASSSTKDRDSMSSYNSPLHF,TGTGCCAGCAGTTCAACAAAAGACCGGGACTCGATGAGCTCCTATAATTCACCCCTCCACTTT
TRBJ1-5,TRBV2,NA,NA,CASRDNRDNQPQHF,TGTGCCAGCAGGGACAACAGAGACAATCAGCCCCAGCATTTT
TRBJ2-3,TRBV18,TRBD2,many,CASSPFSRGGSGTQYF,TGTGCCAGCTCACCGTTCTCGCGGGGGGGCAGTGGTACGCAGTATTTT
TRBJ2-1,TRBV12-3/TRBV12-4,TRBD2,many,CASLLSGFSYNEQFF,TGTGCCAGCCTCCTTAGCGGGTTCTCCTACAATGAGCAGTTCTTC
TRBJ1-1,TRBV28,NA,NA,CASSLMHGVGPGAFF,TGTGCCAGCAGTCTTATGCATGGGGTCGGCCCCGGGGCTTTCTTT
TRBJ2-3,TRBV9,TRBD1,NA,CASSRQGGNPTDTQYF,TGTGCCAGCAGCCGACAGGGGGGGAACCCCACAGATACGCAGTATTTT
TRBJ2-1,TRBV10-3,NA,many,CAISLSGQGNNEQFF,TGTGCCATCAGTCTCAGTGGACAAGGAAACAATGAGCAGTTCTTC
TRBJ2-7,TRBV29-1,NA,many,CSVRRTGDEQYF,TGCAGCGTTCGCCGGACCGGGGACGAGCAGTACTTC
TRBJ1-4,TRBV28,NA,NA,CASSRDIDEKLFF,TGTGCCAGCAGTCGGGACATAGATGAAAAACTGTTTTTT
TRBJ1-6,TRBV3-1,TRBD1,few,CASSQNRGSPLHF,TGTGCCAGCAGCCAGAACAGGGGTTCACCCCTCCACTTT
TRBJ2-5,TRBV4-2,TRBD2,many,CASSQGLAREETQYF,TGTGCCAGCAGCCAAGGACTAGCTAGGGAAGAGACCCAGTACTTC
TRBJ1-1,TRBV3-1,TRBD1,many,CASSQGEAQGGAFF,TGTGCCAGCAGCCAAGGGGAGGCCCAGGGGGGAGCTTTCTTT
TRBJ2-5,TRBV5-4,TRBD2,few,CASSLPSGGVETQYF,TGTGCCAGCAGCTTGCCTAGCGGGGGGGTGGAGACCCAGTACTTC
TRBJ1-5,TRBV5-1,TRBD1,many,CASSLGPGGRNQPQHF,TGCGCCAGCAGCTTGGGGCCAGGGGGTCGGAATCAGCCCCAGCATTTT
TRBJ2-5,TRBV5-1,NA,many,CASSFGVGETQYF,TGCGCCAGCAGCTTTGGGGTGGGGGAGACCCAGTACTTC
TRBJ2-2,TRBV12-3/TRBV12-4,TRBD1,many,CASRRRTGTNTGELFF,TGTGCCAGCAGACGAAGGACAGGGACGAACACCGGGGAGCTGTTTTTT
TRBJ1-4,TRBV28,TRBD1,many,CASSLIGQDEKLFF,TGTGCCAGCAGTTTAATTGGACAGGATGAAAAACTGTTTTTT
TRBJ2-3,TRBV19,NA,many,CASKRAGTDTQYF,TGTGCCAGTAAAAGGGCTGGCACAGATACGCAGTATTTT
TRBJ2-3,TRBV9,NA,many,CASSPGTDSTDTQYF,TGTGCCAGCAGCCCTGGCACCGATAGCACAGATACGCAGTATTTT
TRBJ1-1,TRBV4-1,NA,many,CASSQVVRDDGAFF,TGCGCCAGCAGCCAAGTAGTACGGGATGATGGAGCTTTCTTT
TRBJ1-2,TRBV18,NA,few,CASSPVPGDNYGYTF,TGTGCCAGCTCACCCGTCCCGGGAGACAACTATGGCTACACCTTC
TRBJ1-4,TRBV5-6,TRBD1,many,CASSLRTGRGEKLFF,TGTGCCAGCAGCTTGCGGACAGGTCGAGGGGAAAAACTGTTTTTT
TRBJ2-1,TRBV7-9,NA,many,CASSLALGPNEQFF,TGTGCCAGCAGCTTAGCCCTGGGCCCAAATGAGCAGTTCTTC
TRBJ2-5,TRBV7-8,NA,few,CASSLATDGETQYF,TGTGCCAGCAGCTTAGCGACGGACGGTGAGACCCAGTACTTC
TRBJ1-2,TRBV2,NA,many,CASSDSGHYGYTF,TGTGCCAGCAGTGATTCGGGACACTATGGCTACACCTTC